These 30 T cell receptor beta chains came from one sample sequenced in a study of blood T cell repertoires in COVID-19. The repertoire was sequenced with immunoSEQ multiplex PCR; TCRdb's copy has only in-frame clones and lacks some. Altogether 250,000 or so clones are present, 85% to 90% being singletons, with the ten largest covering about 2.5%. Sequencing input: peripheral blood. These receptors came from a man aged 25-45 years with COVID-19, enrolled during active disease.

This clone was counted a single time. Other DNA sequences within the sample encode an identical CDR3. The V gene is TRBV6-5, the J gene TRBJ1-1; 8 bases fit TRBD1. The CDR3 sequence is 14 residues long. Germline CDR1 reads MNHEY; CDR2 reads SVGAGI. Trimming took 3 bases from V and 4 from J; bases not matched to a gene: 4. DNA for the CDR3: TGTGCCAGCAGTTATTCCACAGGGGGCACTGAAGCTTTCTTT. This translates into CASSYSTGGTEAFF.

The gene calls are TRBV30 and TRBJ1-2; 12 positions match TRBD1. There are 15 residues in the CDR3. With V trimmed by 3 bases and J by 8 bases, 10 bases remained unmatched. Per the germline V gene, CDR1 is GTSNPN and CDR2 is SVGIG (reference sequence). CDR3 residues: CAWSAGTGGSKGYTF. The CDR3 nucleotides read TGTGCCTGGAGCGCTGGGACAGGGGGCAGTAAGGGCTACACCTTC.

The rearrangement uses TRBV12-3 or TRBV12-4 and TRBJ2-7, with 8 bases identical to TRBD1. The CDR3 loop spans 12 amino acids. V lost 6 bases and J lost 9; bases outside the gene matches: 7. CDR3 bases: TGTGCCAGCAGCCGTGGACAGGGACCGCAGTACTTC. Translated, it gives CASSRGQGPQYF.

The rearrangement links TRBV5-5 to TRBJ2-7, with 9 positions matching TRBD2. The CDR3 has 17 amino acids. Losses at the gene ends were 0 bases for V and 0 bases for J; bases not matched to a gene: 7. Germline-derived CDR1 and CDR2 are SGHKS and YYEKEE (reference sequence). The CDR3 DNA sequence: TGTGCCAGCAGCTTGGCGGTGGCTAGCGGGGCCTCCTACGAGCAGTACTTC. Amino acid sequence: CASSLAVASGASYEQYF.

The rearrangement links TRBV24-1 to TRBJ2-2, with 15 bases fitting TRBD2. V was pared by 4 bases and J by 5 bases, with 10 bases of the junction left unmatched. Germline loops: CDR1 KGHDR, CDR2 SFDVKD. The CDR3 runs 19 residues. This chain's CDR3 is CATSDLGLAGGEGTGELFF. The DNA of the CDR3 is TGTGCCACCAGTGACCTGGGACTAGCGGGAGGTGAGGGTACCGGGGAGCTGTTTTTT.

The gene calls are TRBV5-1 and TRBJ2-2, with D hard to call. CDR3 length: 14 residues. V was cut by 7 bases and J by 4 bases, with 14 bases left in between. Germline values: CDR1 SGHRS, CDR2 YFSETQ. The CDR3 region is CASRTEVSTGELFF. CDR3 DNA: TGCGCCAGCCGAACCGAGGTTTCCACCGGGGAGCTGTTTTTT.

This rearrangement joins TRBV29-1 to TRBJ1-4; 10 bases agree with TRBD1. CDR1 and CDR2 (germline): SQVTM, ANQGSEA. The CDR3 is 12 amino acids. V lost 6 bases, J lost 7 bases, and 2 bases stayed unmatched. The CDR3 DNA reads TGCAGCGTGGACAGGGGGGTTGAAAAACTGTTTTTT. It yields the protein CSVDRGVEKLFF. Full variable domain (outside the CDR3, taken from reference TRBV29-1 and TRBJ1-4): SAVISQKPSRDICQRGTSLTIQCQVDSQVTMMFWYRQQPGQSLTLIATANQGSEATYESGFVIDKFPISRPNLTFSTLTVSNMSPEDSSIYLCSVDRGVEKLFFGSGTQLSVL.

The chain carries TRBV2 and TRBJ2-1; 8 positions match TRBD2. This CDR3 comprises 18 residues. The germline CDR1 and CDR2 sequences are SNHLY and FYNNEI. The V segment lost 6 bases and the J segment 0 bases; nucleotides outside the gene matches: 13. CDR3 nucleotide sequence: TGTGCCAGCAGCCTGCGGGGGGCTTTGATTAGCTCCTACAATGAGCAGTTCTTC. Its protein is CASSLRGALISSYNEQFF.

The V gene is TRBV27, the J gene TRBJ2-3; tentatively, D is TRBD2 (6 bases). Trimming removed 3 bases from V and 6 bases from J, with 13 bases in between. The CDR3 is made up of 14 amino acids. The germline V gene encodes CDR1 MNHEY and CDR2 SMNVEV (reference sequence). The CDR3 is CASSFSGLSDTQYF. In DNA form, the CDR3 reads TGTGCCAGCAGTTTCTCGGGACTCTCGGATACGCAGTATTTT.

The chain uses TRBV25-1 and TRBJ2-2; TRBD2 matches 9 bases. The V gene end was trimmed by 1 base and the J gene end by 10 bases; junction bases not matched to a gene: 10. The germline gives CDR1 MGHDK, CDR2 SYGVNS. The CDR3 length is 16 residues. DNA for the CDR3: TGTGCCAGCAGTGAATGGTTAGCGGGAGCTGGCGAGGAGCTGTTTTTT. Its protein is CASSEWLAGAGEELFF. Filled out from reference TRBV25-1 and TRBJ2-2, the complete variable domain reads EADIYQTPRYLVIGTGKKITLECSQTMGHDKMYWYQQDPGMELHLIHYSYGVNSTEKGDLSSESTVSRIRTEHFPLTLESARPSHTSQYLCASSEWLAGAGEELFFGEGSRLTVL.

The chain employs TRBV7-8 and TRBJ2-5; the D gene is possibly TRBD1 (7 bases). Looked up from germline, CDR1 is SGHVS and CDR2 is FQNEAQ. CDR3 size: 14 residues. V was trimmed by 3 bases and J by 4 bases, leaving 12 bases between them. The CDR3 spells CASSFNQGGETQYF. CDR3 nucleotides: TGTGCCAGCAGCTTTAATCAGGGGGGAGAGACCCAGTACTTC.

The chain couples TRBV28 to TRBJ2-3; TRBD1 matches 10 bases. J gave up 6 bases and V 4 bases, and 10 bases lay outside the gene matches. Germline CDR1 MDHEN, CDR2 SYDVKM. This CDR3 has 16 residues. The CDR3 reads CASSSQGTGDYDTQYF. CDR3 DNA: TGTGCCAGCAGTTCCCAAGGGACAGGGGATTACGATACGCAGTATTTT.

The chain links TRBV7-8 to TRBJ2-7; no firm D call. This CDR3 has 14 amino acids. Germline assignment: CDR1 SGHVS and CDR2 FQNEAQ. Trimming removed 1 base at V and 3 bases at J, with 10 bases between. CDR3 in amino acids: CASSLGGILYEQYF. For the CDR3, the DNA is TGTGCCAGCAGCTTAGGAGGAATACTCTACGAGCAGTACTTC.

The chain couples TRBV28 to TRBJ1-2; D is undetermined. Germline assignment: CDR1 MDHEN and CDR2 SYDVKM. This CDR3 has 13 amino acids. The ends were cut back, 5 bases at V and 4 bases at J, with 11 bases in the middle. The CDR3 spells CASSILGGYGYTF. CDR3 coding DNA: TGTGCCAGCAGTATCCTGGGAGGCTATGGCTACACCTTC.

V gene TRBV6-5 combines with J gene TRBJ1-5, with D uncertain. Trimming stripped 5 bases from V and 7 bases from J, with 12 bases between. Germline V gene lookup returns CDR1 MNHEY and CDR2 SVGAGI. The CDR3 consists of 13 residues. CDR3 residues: CASSLEPEQPQHF. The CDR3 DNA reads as TGTGCCAGCAGTCTCGAGCCCGAACAGCCCCAGCATTTT.

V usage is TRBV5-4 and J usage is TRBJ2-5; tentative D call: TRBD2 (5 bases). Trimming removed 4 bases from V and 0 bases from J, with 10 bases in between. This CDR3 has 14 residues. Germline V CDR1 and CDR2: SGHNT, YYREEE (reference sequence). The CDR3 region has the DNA TGTGCCAGCAGCGCCGGACTTCACCAAGAGACCCAGTACTTC. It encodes CASSAGLHQETQYF.

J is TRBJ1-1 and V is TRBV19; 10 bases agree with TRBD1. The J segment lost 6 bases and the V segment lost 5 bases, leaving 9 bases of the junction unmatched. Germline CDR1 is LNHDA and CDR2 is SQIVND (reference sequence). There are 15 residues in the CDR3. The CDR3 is CASSARQGAYPEAFF. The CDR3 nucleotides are TGTGCCAGTAGTGCAAGACAGGGGGCGTACCCTGAAGCTTTCTTT. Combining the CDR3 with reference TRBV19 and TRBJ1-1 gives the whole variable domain DGGITQSPKYLFRKEGQNVTLSCEQNLNHDAMYWYRQDPGQGLRLIYYSQIVNDFQKGDIAEGYSVSREKKESFPLTVTSAQKNPTAFYLCASSARQGAYPEAFFGQGTRLTVV.

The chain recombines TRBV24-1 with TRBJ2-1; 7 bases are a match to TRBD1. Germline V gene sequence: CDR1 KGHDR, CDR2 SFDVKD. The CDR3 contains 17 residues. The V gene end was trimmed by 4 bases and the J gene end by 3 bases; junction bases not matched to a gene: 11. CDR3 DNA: TGTGCCACCAGTGACTCGCCATCCGGGACAGTCTACAATGAGCAGTTCTTC. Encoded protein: CATSDSPSGTVYNEQFF.

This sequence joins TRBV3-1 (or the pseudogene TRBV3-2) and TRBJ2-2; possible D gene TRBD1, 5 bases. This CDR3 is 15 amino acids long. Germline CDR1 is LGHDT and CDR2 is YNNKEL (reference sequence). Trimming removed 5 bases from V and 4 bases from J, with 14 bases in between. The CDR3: CASSVRQIITGELFF. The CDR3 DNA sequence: TGTGCCAGCAGCGTACGACAGATCATCACCGGGGAGCTGTTTTTT.

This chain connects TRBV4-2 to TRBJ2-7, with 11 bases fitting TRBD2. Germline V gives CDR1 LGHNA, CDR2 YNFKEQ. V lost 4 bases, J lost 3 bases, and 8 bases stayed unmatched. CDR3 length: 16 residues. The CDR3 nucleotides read TGTGCCAGCAGCCTTGGTCGGCTAGCGGGAGGCTACGAGCAGTACTTC. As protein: CASSLGRLAGGYEQYF.

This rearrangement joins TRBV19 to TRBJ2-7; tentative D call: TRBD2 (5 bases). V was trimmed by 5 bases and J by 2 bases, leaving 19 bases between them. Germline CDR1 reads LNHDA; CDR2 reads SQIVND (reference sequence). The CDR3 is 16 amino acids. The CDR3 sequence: CASSSRWGAKTYEQYF. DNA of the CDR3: TGTGCCAGTAGTTCCCGGTGGGGAGCCAAAACCTACGAGCAGTACTTC.

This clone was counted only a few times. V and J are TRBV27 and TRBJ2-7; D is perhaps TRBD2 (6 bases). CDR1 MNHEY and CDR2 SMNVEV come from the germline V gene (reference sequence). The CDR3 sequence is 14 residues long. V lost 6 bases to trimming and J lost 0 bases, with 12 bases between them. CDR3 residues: CASRRDWDSYEQYF. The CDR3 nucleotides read TGTGCCAGCAGACGGGACTGGGACTCCTACGAGCAGTACTTC.

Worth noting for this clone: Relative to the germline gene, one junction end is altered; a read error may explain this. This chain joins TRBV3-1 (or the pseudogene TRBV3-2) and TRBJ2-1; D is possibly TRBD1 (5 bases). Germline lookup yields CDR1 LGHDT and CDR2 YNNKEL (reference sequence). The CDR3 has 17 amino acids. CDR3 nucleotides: TGTGCCAGCAGCCAAGGGGATGGCTGGGGTTGGGGCAATGAACAGTTCTTC. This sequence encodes CASSQGDGWGWGNEQFF.

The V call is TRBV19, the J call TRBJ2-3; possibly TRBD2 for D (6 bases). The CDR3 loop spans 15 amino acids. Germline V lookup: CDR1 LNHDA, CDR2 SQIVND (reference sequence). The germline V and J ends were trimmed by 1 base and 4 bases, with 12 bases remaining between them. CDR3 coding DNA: TGTGCCAGTAGTATAGGGGGCGGGGCGGCAGATACGCAGTATTTT. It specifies CASSIGGGAADTQYF. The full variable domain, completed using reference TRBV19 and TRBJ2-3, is DGGITQSPKYLFRKEGQNVTLSCEQNLNHDAMYWYRQDPGQGLRLIYYSQIVNDFQKGDIAEGYSVSREKKESFPLTVTSAQKNPTAFYLCASSIGGGAADTQYFGPGTRLTVL.

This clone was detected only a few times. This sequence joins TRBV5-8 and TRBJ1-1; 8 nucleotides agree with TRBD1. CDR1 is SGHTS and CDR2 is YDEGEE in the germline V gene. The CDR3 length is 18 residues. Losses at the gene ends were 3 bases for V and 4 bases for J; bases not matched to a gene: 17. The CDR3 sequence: CASSSPDRAKGRGTEAFF. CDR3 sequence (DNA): TGTGCCAGCAGCTCCCCGGACAGGGCAAAGGGCAGGGGCACTGAAGCTTTCTTT.

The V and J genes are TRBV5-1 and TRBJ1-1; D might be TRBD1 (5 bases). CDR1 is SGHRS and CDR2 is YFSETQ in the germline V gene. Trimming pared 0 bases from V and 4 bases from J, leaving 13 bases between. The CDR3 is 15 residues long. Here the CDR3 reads CASSLGNTGSTEAFF. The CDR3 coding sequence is TGCGCCAGCAGCTTGGGGAATACAGGCTCCACTGAAGCTTTCTTT.

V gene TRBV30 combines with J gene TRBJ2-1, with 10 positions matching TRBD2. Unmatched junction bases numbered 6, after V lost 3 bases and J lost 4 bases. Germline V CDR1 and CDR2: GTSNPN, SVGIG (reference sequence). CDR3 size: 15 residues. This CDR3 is CAWRVGLAEYNEQFF. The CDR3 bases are TGTGCCTGGAGAGTCGGACTAGCGGAATACAATGAGCAGTTCTTC.

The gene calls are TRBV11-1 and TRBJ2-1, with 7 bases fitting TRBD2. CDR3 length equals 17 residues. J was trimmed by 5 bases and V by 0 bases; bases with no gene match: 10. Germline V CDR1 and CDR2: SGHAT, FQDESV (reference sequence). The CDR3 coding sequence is TGTGCCAGCAGCTTAGCTAGTTGGGGGACTAACCACAATGAGCAGTTCTTC. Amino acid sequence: CASSLASWGTNHNEQFF.

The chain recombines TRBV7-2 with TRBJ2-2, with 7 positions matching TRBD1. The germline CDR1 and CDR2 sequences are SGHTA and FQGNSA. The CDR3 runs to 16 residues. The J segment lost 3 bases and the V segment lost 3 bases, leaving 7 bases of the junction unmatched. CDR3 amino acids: CASSFYTGADTGELFF. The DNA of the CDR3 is TGTGCCAGCAGCTTTTATACAGGGGCGGACACCGGGGAGCTGTTTTTT.

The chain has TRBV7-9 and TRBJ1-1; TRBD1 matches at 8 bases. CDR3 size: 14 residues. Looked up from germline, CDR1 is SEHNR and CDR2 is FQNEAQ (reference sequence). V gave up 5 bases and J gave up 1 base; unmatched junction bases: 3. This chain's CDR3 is CASSRDRGNTEAFF. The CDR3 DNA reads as TGTGCCAGCAGCCGAGACAGGGGGAACACTGAAGCTTTCTTT.